The 22 T cell receptor beta chains in this list originate from one sample, sequenced in a study of blood T cell repertoires in COVID-19. Method: immunoSEQ multiplex PCR; TCRdb's copy keeps in-frame clones and lacks some. The sample comprises 250,000 to 300,000 clones, about four fifths of which are singletons, and 5.7% rests with the top ten. The material sequenced was peripheral blood. The receptors originated from a man older than 75 with acute or convalescent COVID-19.

The J gene is TRBJ2-7, the V gene TRBV28; weak D call: TRBD2 (5 bases). CDR3 length equals 13 residues. The germline V gene encodes CDR1 MDHEN and CDR2 SYDVKM. V gave up 3 bases and J gave up 7 bases, with 13 bases separating them. The CDR3 protein is CASSFSPGWEQYF. The CDR3 DNA sequence: TGTGCCAGCAGTTTCTCCCCGGGATGGGAGCAGTACTTC.

The gene calls are TRBV6-5 and TRBJ2-4; TRBD1 might be the D (5 bases). Trimming removed 9 bases from V and 9 bases from J, with 15 bases in between. Germline lookup yields CDR1 MNHEY and CDR2 SVGAGI. This CDR3 contains 12 residues. In DNA form, the CDR3 reads TGTGCCAGTAGAGGACAATCCTTCATTCAGTACTTC. It yields the protein CASRGQSFIQYF.

Only one count was recorded for this clone. V usage is TRBV27 and J usage is TRBJ2-7; maybe TRBD2 (6 bases). The V end was cut by 0 bases, the J end by 2 bases, with 11 bases between. The CDR3 loop spans 15 amino acids. CDR1 and CDR2 from the germline V gene are MNHEY and SMNVEV (reference sequence). The CDR3 nucleotides read TGTGCCAGCAGTTTATCGTTTCCGGGAGCCTACGAGCAGTACTTC. Amino acids: CASSLSFPGAYEQYF.

V usage is TRBV5-4 and J usage is TRBJ2-6; no firm D call. Per the germline V gene, CDR1 is SGHNT and CDR2 is YYREEE (reference sequence). The CDR3 is made up of 14 amino acids. The V end was cut by 0 bases, the J end by 4 bases, with 5 bases between. The CDR3 bases are TGTGCCAGCAGCTTGGAATCGGGGGCCAACGTCCTGACTTTC. Its protein is CASSLESGANVLTF.

The gene calls are TRBV7-2 and TRBJ1-1, with D tentatively TRBD1 (5 bases). Per the germline V gene, CDR1 is SGHTA and CDR2 is FQGNSA. The V and J ends lost 0 bases and 11 bases respectively, with 13 bases between them. This CDR3 has 13 amino acids. The CDR3 coding sequence is TGTGCCAGCAGCTTAGCAGGGGCGCAAAGGGCTTTCTTT. Amino acid sequence: CASSLAGAQRAFF. The complete variable domain, with remaining parts taken from reference TRBV7-2 and TRBJ1-1, reads GAGVSQSPSNKVTEKGKDVELRCDPISGHTALYWYRQSLGQGLEFLIYFQGNSAPDKSGLPSDRFSAERTGGSVSTLTIQRTQQEDSAVYLCASSLAGAQRAFFGQGTRLTVV.

The V call is TRBV10-3, the J call TRBJ1-4; a weak D match, TRBD1 (5 bases). The CDR3 extends over 16 amino acids. V was pared by 0 bases and J by 8 bases, with 16 bases between. Germline values: CDR1 ENHRY, CDR2 SYGVKD. Written as DNA, the CDR3 is TGTGCCATCAGTGAGTCGATTGCCGGGGGTCAGGAAAAACTGTTTTTT. Protein: CAISESIAGGQEKLFF.

Here the CDR3 DNA reads TGTGCCAGCAGCCTACTCTTACCTCTGGGCTACACCTTC. Its translation is CASSLLLPLGYTF. This chain connects TRBV6-1 to TRBJ1-2; D gene unclear. The V end lost 6 bases, the J end lost 8 bases, and 16 bases lay between the germline ends. This CDR3 is built from 13 residues. Germline V CDR1 and CDR2: MNHNS, SASEGT.

This clone showed up just a few times. The chain links TRBV3-1 (or the pseudogene TRBV3-2) to TRBJ2-1, with 8 bases aligning to TRBD2. The CDR3 runs 17 residues. J gave up 4 bases and V 1 base, and 9 bases lay outside the gene matches. Germline V gives CDR1 LGHDT, CDR2 YNNKEL (reference sequence). The DNA of the CDR3 is TGTGCCAGCAGCCAAGTTAGTGGCGGGGGGCTGTACAATGAGCAGTTCTTC. It specifies CASSQVSGGGLYNEQFF.

V is TRBV5-1 and J is TRBJ2-7, with 7 nucleotides matching TRBD2. CDR1 and CDR2 (germline): SGHRS, YFSETQ. Losses at the gene ends were 6 bases for V and 5 bases for J; bases not matched to a gene: 11. The CDR3 covers 14 residues. Here the CDR3 DNA reads TGCGCCAGCACCCCGGTGGGGGGGTTCCACGAGCAGTACTTC. It specifies CASTPVGGFHEQYF. The full variable domain, rest sourced from reference TRBV5-1 and TRBJ2-7, is KAGVTQTPRYLIKTRGQQVTLSCSPISGHRSVSWYQQTPGQGLQFLFEYFSETQRNKGNFPGRFSGRQFSNSRSEMNVSTLELGDSALYLCASTPVGGFHEQYFGPGTRLTVT.

The rearrangement links TRBV5-4 to TRBJ2-1; 9 nucleotides align to TRBD2. The CDR3 covers 16 residues. The V gene end was trimmed by 4 bases and the J gene end by 5 bases; junction bases not matched to a gene: 10. In germline, CDR1 is SGHNT, CDR2 YYREEE (reference sequence). For the CDR3, the DNA is TGTGCCAGCAGCCCTACCTTAGCGGGAGCCGACAATGAGCAGTTCTTC. This gives the protein CASSPTLAGADNEQFF.

V is TRBV28 and J is TRBJ1-2, with 9 bases identical to TRBD1. The CDR3 consists of 15 residues. The V gene's germline CDR1 is MDHEN and CDR2 SYDVKM. V was pared by 10 bases and J by 4 bases, with 13 bases of the junction left unmatched. This chain's CDR3 is CATLDGQGSAYGYTF. In nucleotides, the CDR3 is TGTGCCACACTGGACGGACAGGGGTCAGCCTATGGCTACACCTTC.

CDR3 nucleotides: TGTGCCAGCAGCAACCGGCCCCGACAGACCGCCTACGAGCAGTACTTC. Translated: CASSNRPRQTAYEQYF. The V and J genes are TRBV21-1 and TRBJ2-7; TRBD1 is taken as the D call from the table, unchecked against the DNA. TRBV21-1 is deemed a pseudogene. This CDR3 is 16 amino acids long.

V and J are TRBV9 and TRBJ1-5; 7 bases agree with TRBD1. The trim removed 0 bases at V and 6 bases at J, leaving 6 bases unmatched. This CDR3 spans 15 amino acids. From germline, CDR1 is SGDLS and CDR2 YYNGEE. CDR3 bases: TGTGCCAGCAGCGTAGAGGCAGGGGGGACTCAGCCCCAGCATTTT. Its translation: CASSVEAGGTQPQHF.

V and J are TRBV3-1 (or the pseudogene TRBV3-2) and TRBJ2-1; D remains unclear. Trimming took off 1 base at V and 5 bases at J, with 6 bases between the two ends. This CDR3 has 13 amino acids. Germline CDR1 is LGHDT and CDR2 is YNNKEL (reference sequence). The CDR3: CASSQAGNNEQFF. The CDR3 region has the DNA TGTGCCAGCAGCCAAGCCGGTAACAATGAGCAGTTCTTC.

This clone was observed a handful of times. The rearrangement joins TRBV10-1 to TRBJ1-1, with 7 bases aligning to TRBD1. The CDR3 sequence is 12 residues long. V shed 7 bases and J 4 bases; nucleotides not matched to a gene: 3. Germline loops: CDR1 WNHNN, CDR2 SYGVQD (reference sequence). The CDR3 reads CASNRGGTEAFF. The CDR3 DNA sequence: TGCGCCAGCAACAGGGGTGGCACTGAAGCTTTCTTT.

At least ten counts were recorded for this clone. The chain uses TRBV2 and TRBJ1-3; D uncertain. V gave up 4 bases and J gave up 4 bases, with 17 bases separating them. Looked up from germline, CDR1 is SNHLY and CDR2 is FYNNEI. The CDR3 spans 16 residues. The chain's CDR3 is CASSARTGVLGNTIYF. In DNA form, the CDR3 reads TGTGCCAGCAGTGCCCGGACGGGAGTTTTGGGAAACACCATATATTTT.

A single count supports this clone. This rearrangement joins TRBV2 to TRBJ2-1; 8 nucleotides match TRBD2. The CDR3 is made up of 15 amino acids. Germline CDR1 reads SNHLY; CDR2 reads FYNNEI. V lost 6 bases to trimming and J lost 8 bases; unmatched junction nucleotides: 12. CDR3 sequence (DNA): TGTGCCAGCAGCCCGGGACTAGGGGTTTGGGATGAGCAGTTCTTC. It encodes CASSPGLGVWDEQFF. Complete variable domain (other parts from reference TRBV2 and TRBJ2-1): EPEVTQTPSHQVTQMGQEVILRCVPISNHLYFYWYRQILGQKVEFLVSFYNNEISEKSEIFDDQFSVERPDGSNFTLKIRSTKLEDSAMYFCASSPGLGVWDEQFFGPGTRLTVL.

The chain carries TRBV18 and TRBJ1-4, with 7 bases fitting TRBD1. V was clipped by 6 bases and J by 6 bases; unmatched bases: 4. The germline V gene encodes CDR1 KGHSH and CDR2 LQKENI. This CDR3 contains 13 residues. The CDR3 region has the DNA TGTGCCAGCTCCCGCGGACAGGATGAAAAACTGTTTTTT. It specifies CASSRGQDEKLFF.

The rearrangement links TRBV2 to TRBJ1-5, with a possible D match to TRBD1 (5 bases). V lost 6 bases and J lost 5, with 11 bases in between. The CDR3 is 13 amino acids. Germline CDR1 and CDR2: SNHLY and FYNNEI. CDR3 coding DNA: TGTGCCAGCAGGTTAGACAGAGATCAGCCCCAGCATTTT. Translation gives CASRLDRDQPQHF.

The chain links TRBV28 to TRBJ2-5; 7 nucleotides line up with TRBD2. Germline-derived CDR1 and CDR2 are MDHEN and SYDVKM. The CDR3 has 17 amino acids. Trimming took 4 bases from V and 5 from J; bases not matched to a gene: 16. Here the CDR3 reads CASSSPGLTFSGETQYF. The CDR3 bases are TGTGCCAGCAGTTCTCCGGGACTAACTTTTTCCGGGGAGACCCAGTACTTC.

The chain has TRBV18 and TRBJ1-2, with 7 nucleotides matching TRBD1. Germline CDR1 and CDR2: KGHSH and LQKENI. V lost 3 bases to trimming and J lost 0 bases; unmatched junction nucleotides: 7. The CDR3 consists of 16 residues. Here the CDR3 reads CASSPGQTLSNYGYTF. CDR3 coding DNA: TGTGCCAGCTCACCGGGACAGACCCTTTCTAACTATGGCTACACCTTC.

Comment on this clone: Other nucleotide sequences in the sample specify the same CDR3. The chain recombines TRBV30 with TRBJ2-3; 7 nucleotides match TRBD2. V lost 1 base to trimming and J lost 3 bases; unmatched junction nucleotides: 4. The CDR3 totals 14 residues. The germline V gene encodes CDR1 GTSNPN and CDR2 SVGIG (reference sequence). CDR3 loop: CAWSGGGGTDTQYF. The CDR3 region has the DNA TGTGCCTGGAGTGGCGGGGGAGGAACAGATACGCAGTATTTT.